These 28 T cell receptor beta chains originate from one sample sequenced in a study of CD8 T cells in Susac syndrome. Random hexamers were used to reverse transcribe an amount of roughly 0.5 to 1 ug RNA. TCRdb independently ran MiXCR on the immunoSEQ multiplex PCR reads; one entry per CDR3 protein. Here the sample spans about 250,000 distinct CDR3 sequences, about 94% being singletons. Sequencing used CD4+ T cells from PBMCs. The receptors were gathered from a human donor with multiple sclerosis.

The chain links TRBV11-2 to TRBJ1-5, with TRBD1 matching over 7 bases. The ends lost 0 bases at V and 8 bases at J; junction bases unmatched: 4. There are 14 residues in the CDR3. CDR1 and CDR2 from the germline V gene are SGHAT and FQNNGV. The CDR3 loop reads CASSLDGTGEPQHF. The CDR3 DNA is TGTGCCAGCAGCTTAGACGGAACAGGGGAGCCCCAGCATTTT.

The chain recombines TRBV29-1 with TRBJ2-5; D not resolved. CDR1 and CDR2 from the germline V gene are SQVTM and ANQGSEA. The CDR3 contains 13 residues. V was pared by 2 bases and J by 2 bases, with 9 bases between. The CDR3: CSVESTAQETQYF. CDR3 nucleotides: TGCAGCGTTGAATCGACGGCACAAGAGACCCAGTACTTC. Together with reference TRBV29-1 and TRBJ2-5, the CDR3 gives the full variable domain: SAVISQKPSRDICQRGTSLTIQCQVDSQVTMMFWYRQQPGQSLTLIATANQGSEATYESGFVIDKFPISRPNLTFSTLTVSNMSPEDSSIYLCSVESTAQETQYFGPGTRLLVL.

This clonotype was picked up one time. V gene TRBV25-1 combines with J gene TRBJ1-6, with D hard to call. This CDR3 is 13 amino acids long. The V end was cut by 2 bases, the J end by 6 bases, with 5 bases between. The germline V gene has CDR1 MGHDK and CDR2 SYGVNS. The CDR3 sequence is CASSEGSNSPLHF. The CDR3 DNA sequence: TGTGCCAGCAGTGAAGGGAGTAATTCACCCCTCCACTTT.

This chain links TRBV5-4 with TRBJ1-3; D remains unclear. This CDR3 is 16 amino acids long. CDR1 is SGHNT and CDR2 is YYREEE in the germline V gene (reference sequence). Trimming left V 2 bases short and J 4 bases short, with 16 bases between. The CDR3 DNA sequence: TGTGCCAGCAGCTTAAGCCGGTTCGAGGCCGGAAACACCATATATTTT. Amino acids: CASSLSRFEAGNTIYF.

The CDR3 coding sequence is TGTGCCAGCAGCTTAGGGACAGGGCTTAATTCACCCCTCCACTTT. Translation gives CASSLGTGLNSPLHF. The chain carries TRBV13 and TRBJ1-6; TRBD1 matches at 7 bases. V gave up 0 bases and J gave up 6 bases; unmatched junction bases: 2. Germline V lookup: CDR1 PRHDT, CDR2 FYEKMQ (reference sequence). The CDR3 runs to 15 residues.

The CDR3 sequence is CASSTQTRQGRISDTQYF. CDR3 nucleotide sequence: TGTGCCAGCAGCACCCAAACGAGACAGGGTAGGATCTCAGATACGCAGTATTTT. The chain recombines TRBV7-3 with TRBJ2-3, with 7 nucleotides matching TRBD1. CDR1 is SGHTA and CDR2 is FQGTGA in the germline V gene. Trimming at V came to 5 bases and at J to 4 bases, leaving 18 bases not matched to a gene. The CDR3 consists of 18 residues.

The chain has TRBV3-1 and TRBJ2-4; TRBD1 agrees at 9 bases. J gave up 8 bases and V 4 bases, and 9 bases lay outside the gene matches. This CDR3 has 15 residues. CDR1 and CDR2 (germline): LGHDT, YNNKEL (reference sequence). The CDR3 sequence is CASSLDYRGRYIQYF. The DNA of the CDR3 is TGTGCCAGCAGCCTCGACTACAGGGGGCGGTACATTCAGTACTTC.

The rearrangement joins TRBV19 to TRBJ2-2; TRBD2 matches at 7 bases. Germline values: CDR1 LNHDA, CDR2 SQIVND (reference sequence). The CDR3 contains 15 residues. J was trimmed by 5 bases and V by 4 bases; bases with no gene match: 7. CDR3 protein: CASSSPGAGTGELFF. The CDR3 region has the DNA TGTGCCAGTAGTAGCCCCGGAGCGGGGACCGGGGAGCTGTTTTTT.

The genes are TRBV20-1 and TRBJ2-5; 10 nucleotides match TRBD2. CDR3 length: 15 amino acids. The V segment lost 5 bases and the J segment 4 bases; nucleotides outside the gene matches: 10. CDR1 is DFQATT, CDR2 SNEGSKA, per germline (reference sequence). CDR3 sequence reads: CSARGSSGGAETQYF. The CDR3 DNA sequence: TGCAGTGCTCGGGGCTCAAGCGGGGGGGCAGAGACCCAGTACTTC.

The chain carries TRBV6-5 and TRBJ2-7; 9 positions agree with TRBD2. V dropped 7 bases and J dropped 6; count of bases not matched to a gene: 10. Germline CDR1 MNHEY, CDR2 SVGAGI. CDR3 length equals 14 residues. In DNA form, the CDR3 reads TGTGCCAGCATTACAAACGGGACTAGCTCCGAGCAGTACGTC. It encodes CASITNGTSSEQYV.

V usage is TRBV5-6 and J usage is TRBJ1-1; D ambiguous. The CDR3 is 14 amino acids. Trimming took 4 bases from V and 7 from J, leaving 17 bases between them. Germline V gene sequence: CDR1 SGHDT, CDR2 YYEEEE. CDR3 nucleotides: TGTGCCAGCAGCAGGGCAGGCCCGGAGGATGAAGCTTTCTTT. This translates into CASSRAGPEDEAFF.

This chain uses TRBV4-1 with TRBJ1-2; D uncertain. The CDR3 consists of 10 residues. The ends were cut back, 0 bases at V and 11 bases at J, with 4 bases in the middle. Germline V gene lookup returns CDR1 MGHRA and CDR2 YSYEKL. CDR3 coding DNA: TGCGCCAGCAGCCAAGACCGGTACACCTTC. Protein sequence: CASSQDRYTF.

This clonotype has a single count. V gene TRBV20-1 combines with J gene TRBJ2-7; TRBD1 matches at 12 bases. The CDR3 extends over 18 amino acids. With V trimmed by 2 bases and J by 3 bases, 14 bases remained unmatched. The V gene's germline CDR1 is DFQATT and CDR2 SNEGSKA (reference sequence). The CDR3 here is CSARKTGTGGAEDYEQYV. The DNA for the CDR3 is TGCAGTGCTAGAAAGACCGGGACAGGGGGCGCAGAGGACTACGAGCAGTACGTC.

The chain recombines TRBV29-1 with TRBJ2-3, with 11 bases identical to TRBD1. V was pared by 7 bases and J by 0 bases, with 3 bases of the junction left unmatched. Germline assignment: CDR1 SQVTM and CDR2 ANQGSEA. The CDR3 length is 14 residues. CDR3: CSGRDRGSTDTQYF. The CDR3 DNA reads as TGCAGCGGCCGGGACAGGGGGAGCACAGATACGCAGTATTTT.

V gene TRBV28 combines with J gene TRBJ2-3; TRBD1 agrees at 8 bases. The CDR3 is made up of 18 amino acids. The trim removed 5 bases at V and 0 bases at J, leaving 13 bases unmatched. The V gene's germline CDR1 is MDHEN and CDR2 SYDVKM. DNA of the CDR3: TGTGCCAGCAGTAAACTCCGGGACAGGAATCCTAGCACAGATACGCAGTATTTT. Translating gives CASSKLRDRNPSTDTQYF.

The chain combines TRBV6-5 with TRBJ1-5; 7 bases are shared with TRBD1. Germline V lookup: CDR1 MNHEY, CDR2 SVGAGI. This CDR3 has 14 amino acids. V shed 5 bases and J 4 bases; nucleotides not matched to a gene: 5. Written as DNA, the CDR3 is TGTGCCAGCAGTCGGGACAGCCGTAATCAGCCCCAGCATTTT. Its translation is CASSRDSRNQPQHF.

The chain uses TRBV29-1 and TRBJ1-1; 8 positions match TRBD1. Germline values: CDR1 SQVTM, CDR2 ANQGSEA. V was clipped by 6 bases and J by 1 base; unmatched bases: 4. This CDR3 spans 13 amino acids. CDR3 protein: CSVLQGGNTEAFF. The CDR3 DNA is TGCAGCGTCTTACAGGGGGGGAACACTGAAGCTTTCTTT.

This chain joins TRBV5-8 and TRBJ2-5, with 8 bases that match TRBD1. Germline CDR1 is SGHTS and CDR2 is YDEGEE. The ends lost 5 bases at V and 3 bases at J; junction bases unmatched: 6. CDR3 length: 14 amino acids. Here the CDR3 DNA reads TGTGCCAGCAGTCCAGGGGGCGCGGAAGAGACCCAGTACTTC. It is translated as CASSPGGAEETQYF.

The rearrangement links TRBV7-2 to TRBJ1-1; no clear D gene. This CDR3 is 14 amino acids long. V gave up 1 base and J gave up 1 base, with 7 bases separating them. The germline V gene has CDR1 SGHTA and CDR2 FQGNSA. The CDR3 sequence: CASSLDWGNTEAFF. The CDR3 region has the DNA TGTGCCAGCAGCTTAGACTGGGGGAACACTGAAGCTTTCTTT.

This chain links TRBV28 with TRBJ2-6; D gene uncertain. The CDR3 sequence is 14 residues long. V gave up 3 bases and J gave up 4 bases, with 7 bases separating them. The germline V gene has CDR1 MDHEN and CDR2 SYDVKM. This CDR3 reads CASSFRSGANVLTF. The CDR3 coding sequence is TGTGCCAGCAGTTTTCGTTCCGGGGCCAACGTCCTGACTTTC. Using reference TRBV28 and TRBJ2-6 for the parts outside the CDR3, the full variable domain is DVKVTQSSRYLVKRTGEKVFLECVQDMDHENMFWYRQDPGLGLRLIYFSYDVKMKEKGDIPEGYSVSREKKERFSLILESASTNQTSMYLCASSFRSGANVLTFGAGSRLTVL.

This clonotype is a singleton in its sample. The chain employs TRBV7-9 and TRBJ2-1, with TRBD1 matching over 8 bases. The CDR3 runs 13 residues. Germline CDR1 SEHNR, CDR2 FQNEAQ (reference sequence). After removal of 1 base from V and 9 bases from J, the junction contained 2 bases not matched to a gene. The DNA for the CDR3 is TGTGCCAGCAGCTTAGTAGGACAGGGTGAGCAGTTCTTC. Translating gives CASSLVGQGEQFF.

The chain carries TRBV6-6 and TRBJ1-1; D gene ambiguous. Germline-derived CDR1 and CDR2 are MNHNY and SVGAGI (reference sequence). The germline V and J ends were trimmed by 6 bases and 0 bases, with 11 bases remaining between them. The CDR3 covers 14 residues. This CDR3 reads CASSLGSMNTEAFF. For the CDR3, the DNA is TGTGCCAGCAGCCTGGGATCGATGAACACTGAAGCTTTCTTT.

In this sample, this clonotype turned up a few times. The chain combines TRBV18 with TRBJ2-5; D gene ambiguous. The V and J ends lost 3 bases and 4 bases respectively, with 6 bases between them. CDR3 size: 12 residues. The germline CDR1 and CDR2 sequences are KGHSH and LQKENI. The CDR3 is CASSPRGETQYF. CDR3 sequence (DNA): TGTGCCAGCTCACCCCGTGGAGAGACCCAGTACTTC.

The J gene is TRBJ1-4, the V gene TRBV14, with no clear D. CDR1 is SGHDN, CDR2 FVKESK, per germline. Trimming cost V 0 bases and J 7 bases, with 15 bases left between them. This CDR3 is 16 amino acids long. CDR3 nucleotides: TGTGCCAGCAGCCAAGATCGTCCGGAGCTAGGTGAAAAACTGTTTTTT. Protein sequence: CASSQDRPELGEKLFF.

The CDR3: CASSFIGPPLNTEAFF. The CDR3 nucleotides are TGTGCCAGCAGTTTCATAGGGCCTCCCCTGAACACTGAAGCTTTCTTT. V usage is TRBV6-5 and J usage is TRBJ1-1, with unresolved D. Germline-derived CDR1 and CDR2 are MNHEY and SVGAGI. The length of the CDR3 is 16 residues. Between the trimmed V and J ends, which lost 4 bases and 0 bases, there was a span of 15 bases.

This chain links TRBV4-1 with TRBJ1-2; TRBD1 aligns across 11 bases. Germline CDR1 and CDR2: MGHRA and YSYEKL. This CDR3 is 16 amino acids long. The V and J ends lost 2 bases and 8 bases, in that order; junction bases with no gene match: 10. In DNA, the CDR3 is TGCGCCAGCAGCCAATTGGGAAGGGACAGGGGGGTAGGCTACACCTTC. Amino acid sequence: CASSQLGRDRGVGYTF.

This chain connects TRBV15 to TRBJ1-4, with TRBD1 as a possible D gene (5 bases). The CDR3 extends over 16 amino acids. The germline gives CDR1 LNHNV, CDR2 YYDKDF (reference sequence). Between the trimmed V and J ends, which lost 0 bases and 8 bases, there was a span of 16 bases. DNA for the CDR3: TGTGCCACCAGCAGAGATCCGGGGCGCGCGGGGGAAAAACTGTTTTTT. Translated, it gives CATSRDPGRAGEKLFF.

This clonotype is a singleton in its sample. The J gene is TRBJ2-5, the V gene TRBV12-3 or TRBV12-4; D remains ambiguous. Trimming took 2 bases from V and 1 from J, leaving 5 bases between them. This CDR3 contains 13 residues. The CDR3 coding sequence is TGTGCCAGCAGTTTAACCCTCCAAGAGACCCAGTACTTC. Amino acids: CASSLTLQETQYF.